The text below deals with one T cell receptor (beta chain). Its specificity is not known. The entry originates in a study of T cells after yellow fever vaccination. Study observations and caveats: Post-booster reappearance was seen for most primary-vaccination clones (about 96% CD4, roughly 88% CD8).

The ends lost 4 bases at V and 1 base at J; junction bases unmatched: 3. Germline lookup yields CDR1 DFQATT and CDR2 SNEGSKA (reference sequence). This CDR3 contains 13 residues. TCRdb redid the calling of the 5' RACE reads with MiXCR, one entry per CDR3 protein. The table lists 200,000 to 250,000 distinct CDR3 sequences, roughly 7.2% of them singletons. The V and J genes are TRBV20-1 and TRBJ2-5; 7 nucleotides align to TRBD2. This receptor was obtained from a man aged 25 to 45 who received the YFV17D yellow fever vaccine. The material was CD4+ T cells sorted from PBMCs, obtained 15 days after the yellow fever booster vaccination. This CDR3 reads CSATGTIQETQYF. In DNA, the CDR3 is TGCAGTGCTACCGGGACTATCCAAGAGACCCAGTACTTC.